The 27 T cell receptor beta chains below all came from one sample that was sequenced in a study of shared clonotypes between healthy human individuals. The naive CD8 subset, CD45RO-negative cells positively selected for CCR7, excluded terminally differentiated effector memory CD45RA+ cells. Libraries were prepared by immunoSEQ multiplex PCR; TCRdb keeps only in-frame clonotypes and omits some of them. Found here are around 1,900,000 clones, 93% of them singletons; the top ten hold 1.5% to 2%. The sequenced sample consisted of naive CD8+ T cells from PBMCs. The receptors originated from a man aged 18 to 30 in good health. Some clones in this sample may be carry-over from other donors' samples.

With respect to this clone: The same CDR3 can be traced to other DNA sequences in this sample. The chain employs TRBV27 and TRBJ2-7, with TRBD1 matching 7 bases. This CDR3 region has 12 residues. The J segment lost 3 bases and the V segment lost 6 bases, leaving 2 bases of the junction unmatched. The germline V gene has CDR1 MNHEY and CDR2 SMNVEV (reference sequence). The CDR3 region is CASSRDSYEQYF. The CDR3 DNA is TGTGCCAGCAGCCGGGACAGCTACGAGCAGTACTTC.

A single count supports this clone. V usage is TRBV6-1 and J usage is TRBJ2-7; 8 bases agree with TRBD1. There are 15 residues in the CDR3. With 7 bases clipped from V and 3 bases from J, the junction kept 11 bases outside the gene matches. Germline loops: CDR1 MNHNS, CDR2 SASEGT. The CDR3 sequence: CASTDRGRTIYEQYF. CDR3 bases: TGTGCCAGCACTGACAGGGGTCGCACGATCTACGAGCAGTACTTC.

This chain links TRBV27 with TRBJ2-3; 7 nucleotides line up with TRBD2. Germline lookup yields CDR1 MNHEY and CDR2 SMNVEV (reference sequence). The CDR3 has 13 residues. The V and J ends lost 1 base and 7 bases, in that order; junction bases with no gene match: 2. As DNA, the CDR3 is TGTGCCAGCAGTTTATTGACTAGCAATACGCAGTATTTT. Translated: CASSLLTSNTQYF.

The rearrangement links TRBV7-8 to TRBJ1-4; the match to TRBD1 covers 7 bases. Germline assignment: CDR1 SGHVS and CDR2 FQNEAQ. V lost 5 bases, J lost 15 bases, and 9 bases stayed unmatched. The CDR3 is 12 residues long. The CDR3 sequence is CASSLGDRELFF. CDR3 sequence (DNA): TGTGCCAGCAGCCTAGGCGACAGGGAGTTGTTTTTT.

This chain joins TRBV27 and TRBJ1-2, with D perhaps TRBD1 (6 bases). This CDR3 has 17 amino acids. Trimming removed 6 bases from V and 0 bases from J, with 20 bases in between. The V gene's germline CDR1 is MNHEY and CDR2 SMNVEV (reference sequence). CDR3 residues: CASRQPRPTGTNYGYTF. The CDR3 DNA reads as TGTGCCAGCAGACAGCCCAGGCCGACAGGCACTAACTATGGCTACACCTTC.

This chain links TRBV4-3 with TRBJ2-7; 9 nucleotides match TRBD1. Germline V gives CDR1 LGHNA, CDR2 YSLEER. Germline trimming cut 6 bases from V and 4 bases from J; bases unmatched to any gene: 16. CDR3 length: 17 amino acids. CDR3 sequence: CASSPTGQGAGRYEQYF. The CDR3, as DNA: TGCGCCAGCAGTCCAACGGGACAGGGAGCGGGTAGATACGAGCAGTACTTC.

The CDR3 DNA sequence: TGTGCCAGCAGTGCATGGGGACTAGCGGGGGGAGAGACCCAGTACTTC. This codes for CASSAWGLAGGETQYF. This chain uses TRBV2 with TRBJ2-5, with 15 positions matching TRBD2. This CDR3 is built from 16 residues. In germline, CDR1 is SNHLY, CDR2 FYNNEI. Trimming cost V 4 bases and J 4 bases; bases outside gene matches: 4.

This clone has just one count. The V and J genes are TRBV6-5 and TRBJ2-7; D is perhaps TRBD2 (6 bases). The CDR3 extends over 13 amino acids. CDR1 MNHEY and CDR2 SVGAGI come from the germline V gene. V lost 7 bases to trimming and J lost 2 bases, with 12 bases between them. The CDR3 DNA sequence: TGTGCCAGCACCGCGGGGAGCCCCTACGAGCAGTACTTC. Its translation: CASTAGSPYEQYF.

This sequence joins TRBV6-1 and TRBJ2-7, with unresolved D. Trimming pared 0 bases from V and 0 bases from J, leaving 12 bases between. The CDR3 totals 16 residues. The germline CDR1 and CDR2 sequences are MNHNS and SASEGT. The CDR3 reads CASSEASTSFSYEQYF. DNA for the CDR3: TGTGCCAGCAGTGAAGCTTCAACTTCTTTCTCCTACGAGCAGTACTTC.

The rearrangement links TRBV11-2 to TRBJ2-7; no clear D. V lost 2 bases to trimming and J lost 0 bases, with 17 bases between them. This CDR3 has 17 amino acids. Germline V CDR1 and CDR2: SGHAT, FQNNGV. CDR3 region: CASSLPRGVSSSYEQYF. CDR3 nucleotide sequence: TGTGCCAGCAGCTTACCCCGCGGCGTCAGTAGCTCCTACGAGCAGTACTTC.

The rearrangement joins TRBV25-1 to TRBJ2-7; TRBD1 aligns across 9 bases. Germline V gene data show CDR1 as MGHDK and CDR2 as SYGVNS. CDR3 length: 15 amino acids. The J segment lost 3 bases and the V segment lost 4 bases, leaving 7 bases of the junction unmatched. CDR3 sequence: CASSGTPGQGYEQYF. The CDR3 nucleotides read TGTGCCAGCAGTGGTACACCGGGACAGGGCTACGAGCAGTACTTC.

The J gene is TRBJ2-7, the V gene TRBV4-1; D is unresolved. V shed 0 bases and J shed 1 base, with 7 bases lying between them. Germline V gene sequence: CDR1 MGHRA, CDR2 YSYEKL. The CDR3 totals 14 residues. CDR3 protein: CASSQETVSYEQYF. CDR3 nucleotides: TGCGCCAGCAGCCAAGAAACAGTTTCCTACGAGCAGTACTTC.

J is TRBJ2-2 and V is TRBV7-8, with D maybe TRBD2 (6 bases). V was trimmed by 5 bases and J by 7 bases, leaving 23 bases between them. The CDR3 has 17 residues. CDR1 and CDR2 from the germline V gene are SGHVS and FQNEAQ. The CDR3 loop reads CASSLREEVRLGGELFF. Here the CDR3 DNA reads TGTGCCAGCAGCCTCCGAGAGGAGGTCCGACTAGGCGGGGAGCTGTTTTTT.

In DNA, the CDR3 is TGTGCCAGCAGCCCCCGGACGGACGGCTACGAGCAGTACTTC. It specifies CASSPRTDGYEQYF. The chain has TRBV7-9 and TRBJ2-7; no reliable D call. Trimming took 5 bases from V and 3 from J, leaving 14 bases between them. Germline values: CDR1 SEHNR, CDR2 FQNEAQ (reference sequence). CDR3 length: 14 residues.

Regarding this clone: Other DNA sequences of this sample code for an identical CDR3. The chain links TRBV7-3 to TRBJ2-1, with D possibly matching TRBD2 (6 bases). The CDR3 is 15 amino acids. Germline CDR1 reads SGHTA; CDR2 reads FQGTGA. V shed 1 base and J shed 0 bases, with 7 bases lying between them. CDR3 in amino acids: CASSLIGSSYNEQFF. The DNA of the CDR3 is TGTGCCAGCAGCTTAATCGGGAGCTCCTACAATGAGCAGTTCTTC.

This chain uses TRBV7-9 with TRBJ2-6; 8 nucleotides line up with TRBD1. Per the germline V gene, CDR1 is SEHNR and CDR2 is FQNEAQ (reference sequence). This CDR3 spans 18 amino acids. V was clipped by 2 bases and J by 1 base; unmatched bases: 7. The CDR3 here is CASSLWAGGVSGANVLTF. In DNA, the CDR3 is TGTGCCAGCAGCTTATGGGCAGGGGGCGTTTCTGGGGCCAACGTCCTGACTTTC.

The chain joins TRBV5-8 to TRBJ1-5; the D is unclear. Looked up from germline, CDR1 is SGHTS and CDR2 is YDEGEE. The V and J ends lost 0 bases and 6 bases respectively, with 10 bases between them. The CDR3 runs 14 residues. CDR3 residues: CASSLVGWGQPQHF. The CDR3 nucleotides are TGTGCCAGCAGCTTGGTGGGGTGGGGTCAGCCCCAGCATTTT.

V and J are TRBV6-5 and TRBJ2-7; 7 nucleotides align to TRBD1. Per the germline V gene, CDR1 is MNHEY and CDR2 is SVGAGI. Trimming at V came to 4 bases and at J to 5 bases, leaving 8 bases not matched to a gene. The CDR3 covers 14 residues. The CDR3 reads CASSSRDRDHEQYF. CDR3 DNA sequence: TGTGCCAGCAGTTCTCGAGACAGGGACCACGAGCAGTACTTC.

The chain couples TRBV7-9 to TRBJ2-1, with 8 bases aligning to TRBD1. The germline CDR1 and CDR2 sequences are SEHNR and FQNEAQ (reference sequence). Losses at the gene ends were 11 bases for V and 5 bases for J; bases not matched to a gene: 8. This CDR3 is 13 amino acids long. Written as DNA, the CDR3 is TGTGCCTGGACCGGGACAGGCCACAATGAGCAGTTCTTC. This translates into CAWTGTGHNEQFF.

The CDR3: CAWETRSSYNEQFF. The CDR3 region has the DNA TGTGCCTGGGAGACTAGGAGCTCCTACAATGAGCAGTTCTTC. The chain has TRBV30 and TRBJ2-1; TRBD2 is a possible D gene (6 bases). Deletions cut 5 bases from V and 0 bases from J, with 11 bases between. The CDR3 covers 14 residues. CDR1 GTSNPN and CDR2 SVGIG come from the germline V gene (reference sequence).

The rearrangement links TRBV5-4 to TRBJ2-7; 11 bases fit TRBD2. Germline V gives CDR1 SGHNT, CDR2 YYREEE (reference sequence). This CDR3 is built from 14 residues. Trimming cost V 7 bases and J 4 bases; bases outside gene matches: 7. For the CDR3, the DNA is TGTGCCAGCTCCCAATCTAGCGGGAGGTACGAGCAGTACTTC. Amino acid sequence: CASSQSSGRYEQYF. Together with reference TRBV5-4 and TRBJ2-7, the CDR3 gives the full variable domain: ETGVTQSPTHLIKTRGQQVTLRCSSQSGHNTVSWYQQALGQGPQFIFQYYREEENGRGNFPPRFSGLQFPNYSSELNVNALELDDSALYLCASSQSSGRYEQYFGPGTRLTVT.

The V call is TRBV11-2, the J call TRBJ2-1; D gene unclear. V gave up 3 bases and J gave up 9 bases, with 6 bases separating them. CDR3 size: 11 residues. CDR1 and CDR2 from the germline V gene are SGHAT and FQNNGV. CDR3 protein: CASSFLPEQFF. The CDR3 region has the DNA TGTGCCAGCAGCTTCCTCCCTGAGCAGTTCTTC. Using reference TRBV11-2 and TRBJ2-1 for the parts outside the CDR3, the full variable domain is EAGVAQSPRYKIIEKRQSVAFWCNPISGHATLYWYQQILGQGPKLLIQFQNNGVVDDSQLPKDRFSAERLKGVDSTLKIQPAKLEDSAVYLCASSFLPEQFFGPGTRLTVL.

The V gene is TRBV7-2, the J gene TRBJ2-4; 7 bases line up with TRBD2. The germline V gene encodes CDR1 SGHTA and CDR2 FQGNSA. The CDR3 runs 15 residues. V gave up 1 base and J gave up 3 bases; unmatched junction bases: 3. CDR3 region: CASSLGVAGKNIQYF. The CDR3 DNA is TGTGCCAGCAGCTTAGGGGTAGCGGGCAAAAACATTCAGTACTTC. The whole variable domain, filled in from reference TRBV7-2 and TRBJ2-4, reads GAGVSQSPSNKVTEKGKDVELRCDPISGHTALYWYRQSLGQGLEFLIYFQGNSAPDKSGLPSDRFSAERTGGSVSTLTIQRTQQEDSAVYLCASSLGVAGKNIQYFGAGTRLSVL.

V is TRBV27 and J is TRBJ2-2; no clear D gene. From germline, CDR1 is MNHEY and CDR2 SMNVEV (reference sequence). Trimming left V 6 bases short and J 7 bases short, with 15 bases between. The CDR3 contains 14 residues. This chain's CDR3 is CASSLGVQSGELFF. DNA for the CDR3: TGTGCCAGCAGCTTAGGAGTACAGAGCGGGGAGCTGTTTTTT.

V usage is TRBV11-1 and J usage is TRBJ2-7; the match to TRBD1 covers 12 bases. Germline V CDR1 and CDR2: SGHAT, FQDESV (reference sequence). The CDR3 consists of 15 residues. With 6 bases clipped from V and 6 bases from J, the junction kept 9 bases outside the gene matches. The CDR3 reads CASSLEGTGGVEQYF. The CDR3 DNA reads as TGTGCCAGCAGTCTCGAGGGGACAGGGGGCGTCGAGCAGTACTTC. The entire variable domain, with the rest obtained from reference TRBV11-1 and TRBJ2-7, is as follows: EAEVAQSPRYKITEKSQAVAFWCDPISGHATLYWYRQILGQGPELLVQFQDESVVDDSQLPKDRFSAERLKGVDSTLKIQPAELGDSAMYLCASSLEGTGGVEQYFGPGTRLTVT.

The count of this clone is one. V and J are TRBV15 and TRBJ2-7; 11 bases are a match to TRBD1. This CDR3 has 14 residues. Per the germline V gene, CDR1 is LNHNV and CDR2 is YYDKDF (reference sequence). Germline trimming cut 4 bases from V and 5 bases from J; bases unmatched to any gene: 4. The CDR3 reads CATSMGTGGHEQYF. The CDR3 DNA follows: TGTGCCACCAGCATGGGGACAGGGGGACACGAGCAGTACTTC.

The rearrangement uses TRBV11-2 and TRBJ2-5; D not resolved. Trimming removed 3 bases from V and 3 bases from J, with 14 bases in between. In germline, CDR1 is SGHAT, CDR2 FQNNGV. The CDR3 consists of 15 residues. Here the CDR3 DNA reads TGTGCCAGCAGCTTTCGTAGTAGGGCTGAAGAGACCCAGTACTTC. Translated: CASSFRSRAEETQYF. Based on the CDR3 plus reference TRBV11-2 and TRBJ2-5, the full variable domain is EAGVAQSPRYKIIEKRQSVAFWCNPISGHATLYWYQQILGQGPKLLIQFQNNGVVDDSQLPKDRFSAERLKGVDSTLKIQPAKLEDSAVYLCASSFRSRAEETQYFGPGTRLLVL.